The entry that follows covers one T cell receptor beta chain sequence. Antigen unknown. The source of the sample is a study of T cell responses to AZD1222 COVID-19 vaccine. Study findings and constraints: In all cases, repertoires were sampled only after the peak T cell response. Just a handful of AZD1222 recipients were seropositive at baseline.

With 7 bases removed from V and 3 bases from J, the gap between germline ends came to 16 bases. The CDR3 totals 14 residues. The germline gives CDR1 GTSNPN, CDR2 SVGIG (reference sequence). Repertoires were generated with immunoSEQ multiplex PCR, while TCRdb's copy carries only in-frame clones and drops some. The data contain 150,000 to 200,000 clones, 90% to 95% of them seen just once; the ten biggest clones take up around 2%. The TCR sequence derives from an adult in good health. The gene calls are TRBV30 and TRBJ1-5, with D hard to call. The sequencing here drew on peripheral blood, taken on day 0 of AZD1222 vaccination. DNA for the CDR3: TGTGCCTTCGGACCGCGGGGTTTCAATCAGCCCCAGCATTTT. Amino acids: CAFGPRGFNQPQHF.